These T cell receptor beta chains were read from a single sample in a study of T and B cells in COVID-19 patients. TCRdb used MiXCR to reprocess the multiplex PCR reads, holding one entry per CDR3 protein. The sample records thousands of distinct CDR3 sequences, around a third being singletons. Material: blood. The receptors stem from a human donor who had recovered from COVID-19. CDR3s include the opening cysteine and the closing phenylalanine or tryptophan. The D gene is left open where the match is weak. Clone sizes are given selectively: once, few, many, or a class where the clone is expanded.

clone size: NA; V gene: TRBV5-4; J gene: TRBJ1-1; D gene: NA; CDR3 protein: CASSLVGSRNTEAFF; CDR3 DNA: TGTGCCAGCAGCTTGGTTGGGTCAAGGAACACTGAAGCTTTCTTT
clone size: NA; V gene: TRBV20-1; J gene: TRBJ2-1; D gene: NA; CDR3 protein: CSARDGRQTNEQFF; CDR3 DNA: TGCAGTGCTAGAGATGGTCGCCAGACGAATGAGCAGTTCTTC
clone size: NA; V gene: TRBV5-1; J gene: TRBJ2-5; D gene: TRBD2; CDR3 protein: CASSPAGTSSETQYF; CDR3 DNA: TGCGCCAGCAGCCCAGCCGGGACTAGCTCTGAGACCCAGTACTTC
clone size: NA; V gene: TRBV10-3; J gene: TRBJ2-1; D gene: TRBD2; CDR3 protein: CAISETAGGGGENQFF; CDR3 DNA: TGTGCCATCAGTGAGACAGCGGGGGGAGGAGGCGAAAATCAGTTCTTC
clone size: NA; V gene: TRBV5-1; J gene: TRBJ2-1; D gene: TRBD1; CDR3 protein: CASSYGQGAREQFF; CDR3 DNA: TGCGCCAGCAGCTACGGACAGGGGGCGCGAGAGCAGTTCTTC
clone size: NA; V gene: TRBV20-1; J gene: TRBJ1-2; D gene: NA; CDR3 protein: CSAIREGAGPLGYTF; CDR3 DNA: TGCAGTGCTATTAGAGAGGGCGCAGGGCCTTTGGGCTACACCTTC
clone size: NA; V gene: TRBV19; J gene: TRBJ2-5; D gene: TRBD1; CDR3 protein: CASTLPGGQGGETQYF; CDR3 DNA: TGTGCCAGTACCCTCCCCGGGGGACAGGGGGGAGAGACCCAGTACTTC
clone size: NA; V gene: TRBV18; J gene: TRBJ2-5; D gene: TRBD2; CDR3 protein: CASSPPTGTSGGQETQYF; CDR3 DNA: TGTGCCAGCTCACCCCCTACCGGGACTAGCGGGGGTCAAGAGACCCAGTACTTC
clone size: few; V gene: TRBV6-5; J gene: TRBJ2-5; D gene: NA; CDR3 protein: CASSYSGSPETQYF; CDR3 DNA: TGTGCCAGCAGTTACTCGGGGAGCCCAGAGACCCAGTACTTC
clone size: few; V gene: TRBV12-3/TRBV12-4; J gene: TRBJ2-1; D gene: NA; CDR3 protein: CASSFHIRGRAEQFF; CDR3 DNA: TGTGCCAGCAGTTTTCATATCCGGGGACGCGCTGAGCAGTTCTTC
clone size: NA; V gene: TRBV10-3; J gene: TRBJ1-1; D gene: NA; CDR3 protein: CAISDHSYNTEAFF; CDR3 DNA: TGTGCCATCAGTGATCACAGTTACAACACTGAAGCTTTCTTT
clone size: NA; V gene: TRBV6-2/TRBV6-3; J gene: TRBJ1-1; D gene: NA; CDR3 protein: CASSYGGGTEAFF; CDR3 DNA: TGTGCCAGCAGTTACGGGGGTGGAACTGAAGCTTTCTTT
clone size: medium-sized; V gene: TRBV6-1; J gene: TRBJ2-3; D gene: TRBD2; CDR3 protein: CASSELGGGATDTQYF; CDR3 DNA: TGTGCCAGCAGTGAACTTGGCGGGGGGGCAACAGATACGCAGTATTTT